This is a list of T cell receptor beta chains from one sample in a study of blood T cells in healthy people across ages. TCRdb reprocessed the 5' RACE reads with MiXCR, giving one entry per CDR3 protein. The table has 1.5 million to 2 million distinct CDR3 sequences, about 35% seen once. Material: blood. The source of these receptors is a woman aged 30 to 39 in good health. Both conserved end residues are part of each CDR3. The order of the fields is CDR3 protein, CDR3 DNA, V gene, J gene, clone size, D gene. The D gene is left open where the match is weak. Size is omitted from some rows. Given values are once, few, many or a class for expanded clones.

CDR3 protein: CASSDSIVRTYNEQFF
CDR3 DNA: TGTGCCAGCAGTGACTCGATCGTCCGAACCTACAATGAGCAGTTCTTC
V gene: TRBV6-4
J gene: TRBJ2-1
clone size: NA
D gene: NA

CDR3 protein: CAGIDRGEETQYF
CDR3 DNA: TGTGCCGGCATAGACAGGGGCGAGGAGACCCAGTACTTC
V gene: TRBV6-6
J gene: TRBJ2-5
clone size: few
D gene: TRBD1

CDR3 protein: CSAGATSGGGQETQYF
CDR3 DNA: TGCAGTGCTGGGGCGACTAGCGGGGGGGGGCAAGAGACCCAGTACTTC
V gene: TRBV20-1
J gene: TRBJ2-5
clone size: few
D gene: TRBD2

CDR3 protein: CSVWGQQGANYGYTF
CDR3 DNA: TGCAGCGTCTGGGGCCAACAGGGGGCTAACTATGGCTACACCTTC
V gene: TRBV29-1
J gene: TRBJ1-2
clone size: NA
D gene: TRBD1

CDR3 protein: CAVGGGNRKNPSYEQYF
CDR3 DNA: TGTGCCGTAGGAGGCGGCAATAGGAAAAATCCCTCCTACGAGCAGTACTTC
V gene: TRBV10-3
J gene: TRBJ2-7
clone size: many
D gene: NA

CDR3 protein: CGATSSNEQFF
CDR3 DNA: TGCGGAGCGACTAGTTCCAATGAGCAGTTCTTC
V gene: TRBV20-1
J gene: TRBJ2-1
clone size: NA
D gene: NA

CDR3 protein: CASSYSIWASGGPSSYNEQFF
CDR3 DNA: TGTGCCAGCAGTTACTCGATTTGGGCTAGCGGGGGACCTAGCTCCTACAATGAGCAGTTCTTC
V gene: TRBV6-5
J gene: TRBJ2-1
clone size: NA
D gene: TRBD2

CDR3 protein: CASSLTGLAGTYEQYF
CDR3 DNA: TGCGCCAGCAGCCTGACGGGACTAGCGGGAACCTACGAGCAGTACTTC
V gene: TRBV4-1
J gene: TRBJ2-7
clone size: NA
D gene: TRBD2

CDR3 protein: CASSDNGQGSAGANVLTF
CDR3 DNA: TGTGCCAGCAGTGACAACGGACAGGGCTCGGCTGGGGCCAACGTCCTGACTTTC
V gene: TRBV25-1
J gene: TRBJ2-6
clone size: few
D gene: TRBD1

CDR3 protein: CSARDWGTSTDTQYF
CDR3 DNA: TGCAGTGCTAGAGATTGGGGGACTTCCACAGATACGCAGTATTTT
V gene: TRBV20-1
J gene: TRBJ2-3
clone size: NA
D gene: NA

CDR3 protein: CASSRYPGVLDSGANVLTF
CDR3 DNA: TGTGCCAGCAGTCGGTATCCAGGGGTCCTTGACTCTGGGGCCAACGTCCTGACTTTC
V gene: TRBV6-1
J gene: TRBJ2-6
clone size: NA
D gene: NA

CDR3 protein: CASSPGVGTYEQYF
CDR3 DNA: TGTGCCAGCAGCCCCGGTGTGGGTACCTACGAGCAGTACTTC
V gene: TRBV5-6
J gene: TRBJ2-7
clone size: NA
D gene: NA

CDR3 protein: CASSQDGTSSGTQYF
CDR3 DNA: TGTGCCAGCAGCCAAGATGGGACTAGCTCGGGTACGCAGTATTTT
V gene: TRBV4-2
J gene: TRBJ2-3
clone size: NA
D gene: TRBD2

CDR3 protein: CATSSYYGYTF
CDR3 DNA: TGTGCCACCAGCAGTTACTATGGCTACACCTTC
V gene: TRBV15
J gene: TRBJ1-2
clone size: NA
D gene: NA

CDR3 protein: CASSPRLAEVGYNEQFF
CDR3 DNA: TGTGCCAGCAGCCCCCGACTAGCGGAGGTGGGGTACAATGAGCAGTTCTTC
V gene: TRBV3-1
J gene: TRBJ2-1
clone size: NA
D gene: TRBD2